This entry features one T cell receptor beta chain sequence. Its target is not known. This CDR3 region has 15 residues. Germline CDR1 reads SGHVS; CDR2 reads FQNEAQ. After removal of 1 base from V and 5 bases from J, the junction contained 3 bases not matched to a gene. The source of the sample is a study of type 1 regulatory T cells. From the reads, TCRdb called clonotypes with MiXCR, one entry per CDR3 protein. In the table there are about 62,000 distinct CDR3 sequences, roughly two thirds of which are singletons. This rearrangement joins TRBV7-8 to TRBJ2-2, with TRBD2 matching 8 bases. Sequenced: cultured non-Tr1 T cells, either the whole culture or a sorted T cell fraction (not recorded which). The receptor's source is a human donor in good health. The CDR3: CASSLVLAVTGELFF. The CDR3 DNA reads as TGTGCCAGCAGCTTAGTACTAGCGGTAACCGGGGAGCTGTTTTTT.